A selection of T cell receptor beta chains follows, all from one sample in a study of blood T cell repertoires in COVID-19. The repertoire was sequenced with immunoSEQ multiplex PCR; TCRdb's copy has only in-frame clones and lacks some. The sample has about 300,000 clones, about nine tenths seen once. Sequencing input: PBMCs or T cells enriched from blood (not recorded which). The receptor set was obtained from a man aged 30-40 years who had recovered from COVID-19. CDR3s include the opening cysteine and the closing phenylalanine or tryptophan. A D gene is named only where the DNA matches it firmly. For some rows the clone size is stated as once, few or many, or as a class when expanded; others skip it.

clone size: NA
D gene: NA
V gene: TRBV5-1
J gene: TRBJ2-3
CDR3 protein: CASSLATGRPADTQYF
CDR3 DNA: TGCGCCAGCAGCTTGGCCACCGGGAGACCGGCAGATACGCAGTATTTT

clone size: few
D gene: NA
V gene: TRBV2
J gene: TRBJ1-1
CDR3 protein: CASRFQGEAFF
CDR3 DNA: TGTGCCAGCAGGTTCCAGGGGGAAGCTTTCTTT

clone size: few
D gene: TRBD1
V gene: TRBV19
J gene: TRBJ1-5
CDR3 protein: CASSQLPQGASGQPQHF
CDR3 DNA: TGTGCCAGTAGTCAACTTCCGCAGGGGGCTTCGGGTCAGCCCCAGCATTTT

clone size: NA
D gene: NA
V gene: TRBV14
J gene: TRBJ2-7
CDR3 protein: CASSPPGRAPYEQYF
CDR3 DNA: TGTGCCAGCAGCCCTCCAGGGCGAGCCCCCTACGAGCAGTACTTC

clone size: NA
D gene: TRBD1
V gene: TRBV30
J gene: TRBJ1-4
CDR3 protein: CAWSYGTGFEKLFF
CDR3 DNA: TGTGCCTGGAGCTACGGGACAGGGTTTGAAAAACTGTTTTTT

clone size: NA
D gene: NA
V gene: TRBV3-1/TRBV3-2
J gene: TRBJ1-3
CDR3 protein: CASSQVWGVIADSGNTIYF
CDR3 DNA: TGTGCCAGCAGCCAAGTATGGGGGGTGATAGCAGACTCTGGAAACACCATATATTTT

clone size: NA
D gene: NA
V gene: TRBV2
J gene: TRBJ2-7
CDR3 protein: CASKGINSVEQYF
CDR3 DNA: TGTGCCAGCAAAGGTATCAACAGTGTCGAGCAGTACTTC

clone size: NA
D gene: TRBD1
V gene: TRBV5-1
J gene: TRBJ1-6
CDR3 protein: CASSLTGVNSPLHF
CDR3 DNA: TGCGCCAGCAGCTTGACAGGGGTTAATTCACCCCTCCACTTT

clone size: NA
D gene: TRBD1
V gene: TRBV5-1
J gene: TRBJ2-5
CDR3 protein: CASSLARQGDQETQYF
CDR3 DNA: TGCGCCAGCAGCTTGGCCCGACAGGGGGACCAAGAGACCCAGTACTTC

clone size: NA
D gene: TRBD1
V gene: TRBV7-9
J gene: TRBJ1-1
CDR3 protein: CASRGTGYTEAFF
CDR3 DNA: TGTGCCAGCAGAGGGACAGGGTATACTGAAGCTTTCTTT

clone size: NA
D gene: TRBD2
V gene: TRBV3-1/TRBV3-2
J gene: TRBJ2-5
CDR3 protein: CASSLKTSGGRETQYF
CDR3 DNA: TGTGCCAGCAGCCTGAAGACTAGCGGGGGTCGAGAGACCCAGTACTTC

clone size: few
D gene: TRBD2
V gene: TRBV7-2
J gene: TRBJ2-1
CDR3 protein: CASSLESGGAGEQFF
CDR3 DNA: TGTGCCAGCAGCTTGGAAAGCGGGGGGGCGGGTGAGCAGTTCTTC